This TCR beta chain was identified during a study of CD8+CD57+ T cells in acquired aplastic anemia. Trimming removed 3 bases at V and 5 bases at J, with 17 bases between. The CDR3 has 15 amino acids. Per germline, CDR1 KGHSH and CDR2 LQKENI. TCR beta VDJ combinations and CDR3 sequences were profiled from genomic DNA. Via MiXCR, TCRdb re-called the reads, giving one row per CDR3 protein. Altogether 150,000 to 200,000 distinct CDR3 sequences are present, around 65% being singletons, with the ten largest covering 46%. Source material: sorted CD4+, CD8+, or CD8+CD57+ T cells (not recorded which) from PBMCs. The chain links TRBV18 to TRBJ2-7, with D possibly TRBD1 on 5 matching bases. The receptor comes from a human donor with severe aplastic anemia or a healthy control (not recorded which). In DNA form, the CDR3 reads TGTGCCAGCTCACCTCAAAGGGCAGGGTGGAACGAGCAGTACTTC. Its protein is CASSPQRAGWNEQYF.